One and the same sample provided the 15 T cell receptor beta chains below, sequenced in a study of T cells expressing NK-cell markers. For each CDR3 protein, TCRdb gives one entry from its re-call of the 5' RACE reads, without DNA. This sample contains roughly 420,000 distinct CDR3 sequences. The specimen sequenced was blood T cells: a sorted CD56 or NKG2C T cell subset, CD4+ or CD8+ T cells, or bulk PBMC T cells (not recorded which). The receptors stem from a woman between 18 and 70 years old in good health.

The chain combines TRBV7-2 with TRBJ1-5; the D call of TRBD1 rests on TCRdb alone, since no DNA is present to check it. The CDR3 is 15 residues long. The germline V gene encodes CDR1 SGHTA and CDR2 FQGNSA. The CDR3 spells CASSTRQVGNQPQHF. The full variable domain, with the rest looked up from reference TRBV7-2 and TRBJ1-5, is GAGVSQSPSNKVTEKGKDVELRCDPISGHTALYWYRQSLGQGLEFLIYFQGNSAPDKSGLPSDRFSAERTGGSVSTLTIQRTQQEDSAVYLCASSTRQVGNQPQHFGDGTRLSIL.

V gene TRBV7-9 combines with J gene TRBJ2-3; lacking DNA, the TRBD1 call made by TCRdb goes unchecked. The CDR3 runs to 15 residues. The germline CDR1 and CDR2 sequences are SEHNR and FQNEAQ (reference sequence). The CDR3 sequence: CASRGTARRGDTQYF.

The V and J genes are TRBV12-3 or TRBV12-4 and TRBJ2-3; TCRdb indicates TRBD2, and absent DNA this call remains unverified. There are 13 residues in the CDR3. CDR3: CASPLVHPDTQYF.

The chain combines TRBV20-1 with TRBJ2-1; TCRdb reports TRBD2, a call that lacks DNA to check it against. This CDR3 comprises 11 residues. The germline V gene has CDR1 DFQATT and CDR2 SNEGSKA (reference sequence). CDR3: CSAPPIHEQFF.

The rearrangement uses TRBV30 and TRBJ1-5. This CDR3 region has 16 residues. Germline CDR1 is GTSNPN and CDR2 is SVGIG (reference sequence). The CDR3 loop is CAWSVRSGPGNQPQHF.

CDR3 amino acids: CASSFPIAWVVTGNEQFF. The chain joins TRBV11-1 to TRBJ2-1; checking the TCRdb D call of TRBD2 is not possible without DNA. Germline CDR1 reads SGHAT; CDR2 reads FQDESV (reference sequence). This CDR3 contains 18 residues.

The chain recombines TRBV11-1 with TRBJ2-6; TCRdb's assignment of TRBD1 cannot be checked, as there is no DNA. This CDR3 is 18 amino acids long. From germline, CDR1 is SGHAT and CDR2 FQDESV (reference sequence). The CDR3 sequence: CASSLWGQYISGANVLTF.

V usage is TRBV5-4 and J usage is TRBJ1-2. Germline V gene data show CDR1 as SGHNT and CDR2 as YYREEE (reference sequence). The CDR3 length is 13 residues. The CDR3 loop reads CASSFTNWAGYTF.

The CDR3 region is CSAARASGTDTQYF. V is TRBV20-1 and J is TRBJ2-3; with no DNA, the TCRdb D assignment of TRBD2 cannot be verified. From germline, CDR1 is DFQATT and CDR2 SNEGSKA (reference sequence). The CDR3 is 14 residues long.

The rearrangement links TRBV20-1 to TRBJ1-1; TCRdb names TRBD1, which stays unverified in the absence of DNA. The CDR3 has 11 residues. Germline V lookup: CDR1 DFQATT, CDR2 SNEGSKA (reference sequence). The CDR3 sequence is CSAQGQGEAFF.

The V call is TRBV21-1, the J call TRBJ2-7; TCRdb calls TRBD2, which cannot be checked without DNA. TRBV21-1 is termed a pseudogene. This CDR3 has 18 amino acids. CDR3 loop: CASSPRVLAGGDVYEQYF.

The CDR3 spells CASWDYQETQYF. V and J are TRBV27 and TRBJ2-5; the TCRdb D gene call, TRBD1, has no DNA to confirm it. The germline CDR1 and CDR2 sequences are MNHEY and SMNVEV (reference sequence). There are 12 residues in the CDR3.

This rearrangement joins TRBV4-3 to TRBJ2-3; TCRdb's D call of TRBD2 is untestable without DNA. The length of the CDR3 is 16 residues. Germline CDR1 LGHNA, CDR2 YSLEER. The CDR3 sequence is CASSQDGTYSTDTQYF.

The rearrangement joins TRBV5-1 to TRBJ1-1; checking the TCRdb D call of TRBD1 is not possible without DNA. CDR1 is SGHRS and CDR2 is YFSETQ in the germline V gene. This CDR3 comprises 18 residues. CDR3 amino acids: CASSLEAFPGQWNTEAFF.

The V gene is TRBV5-1, the J gene TRBJ2-3; TCRdb's D call, TRBD1, is unchecked because there is no DNA. The CDR3 contains 15 residues. CDR1 SGHRS and CDR2 YFSETQ come from the germline V gene. CDR3 loop: CASSSRGRSEDTQYF.